This T cell receptor (beta chain) comes out of a study of graft-versus-host responses after intestinal transplantation. Study-wide results and caveats: Graft-donor T cell macrochimerism coincided with high graft-versus-host to host-versus-graft clonal ratios in allografts. Early post-transplant HvG declines were associated with peak circulating GvH clone levels.

Germline assignment: CDR1 SGHTA and CDR2 FQGTGA. CDR3 length equals 13 residues. With 5 bases clipped from V and 3 bases from J, the junction kept 2 bases outside the gene matches. On this clone: The antigen remains undetermined.

Assay: immunoSEQ multiplex PCR; the TCRdb copy retains only in-frame clones and omits some. The sample shows 35,000 to 55,000 clones, approximately 92% of them seen only once. The source is a human patient who received an intestinal transplant, so some T cells may come from the graft donor. This sequence joins TRBV7-3 and TRBJ2-5; 8 nucleotides agree with TRBD2. Sequenced here: PBMCs, sampled 786 days after a first intestinal transplant, on the day of a second. The CDR3, as DNA: TGTGCCAGCAGCATACTAGCGGAAGAGACCCAGTACTTC. It codes for CASSILAEETQYF.